The T cell receptor beta chain under discussion was sequenced for a study of response to subunit inactivated influenza vaccine. General study findings and limits: Researchers suggested that each seasonal influenza vaccination recruits few new T cells.

As for this clonotype: What it recognizes is unknown.

Looked up from germline, CDR1 is LGHNA and CDR2 is YSLEER. With 3 bases clipped from V and 4 bases from J, the junction kept 3 bases outside the gene matches. The CDR3 has 16 residues. TCRdb reanalysed the RT-PCR reads using MiXCR and keeps one entry per CDR3 protein. The sample consists of about 190,000 distinct CDR3 sequences, approximately 15% of them appearing once. V is TRBV4-3 and J is TRBJ2-7; the match to TRBD2 covers 16 bases. The sample was CD8+ T cells sorted from PBMCs, taken approximately 5 days after vaccination. The sequence was collected from a man aged 50-60 years who received an inactivated influenza vaccine. The DNA for the CDR3 is TGCGCCAGCAGCCACGGGACTAGCGGGAGGGGTTACGAGCAGTACTTC. Its protein is CASSHGTSGRGYEQYF.